This T cell receptor beta chain was observed in a study of blood T cell repertoires in COVID-19. The overall study: PBMCs, B-cell-depleted T cells, or T cells were the source of the cDNA or gDNA that made up the material.

Original processing methods: The assay estimated nucleated cells by amplifying reference gene primers. The protocol was immunoSEQ multiplex PCR, while the TCRdb copy is restricted to in-frame clones and leaves out a portion. The V and J calls and clone size come from that table; D and trimming were worked out from the DNA. The table records approximately 500,000 clones, approximately 88% of them present only once. This clone has just one count. This CDR3 has 12 residues. Trimming stripped 3 bases from V and 0 bases from J, with 5 bases between. CDR1 and CDR2 (germline): SQVTM, ANQGSEA. Source material: peripheral blood. This rearrangement joins TRBV29-1 to TRBJ2-5; D not certain. This TCR was recovered from a woman aged 50 to 60 with COVID-19, enrolled during active disease. CDR3 sequence (DNA): TGCAGCGTTGATGAGTACCAAGAGACCCAGTACTTC. It translates to CSVDEYQETQYF.